Following are 28 T cell receptor beta chains from one sample sequenced in a study of tumor-infiltrating lymphocytes in oesophageal squamous cell carcinoma. Each CDR3 protein gets one entry after TCRdb re-called the PCR reads with MiXCR. The sample contains approximately 9,700 distinct CDR3 sequences, under 70% of which appear only once. The sample was esophageal tumor tissue. All receptors derive from a female donor with esophageal squamous cell carcinoma.

This clonotype was seen only a few times. The chain recombines TRBV9 with TRBJ2-1; 7 positions match TRBD2. Trimming at V came to 0 bases and at J to 0 bases, leaving 9 bases not matched to a gene. The CDR3 has 18 residues. Germline V gene sequence: CDR1 SGDLS, CDR2 YYNGEE. In DNA form, the CDR3 reads TGTGCCAGCAGCGTAGGACTAGCAGCCCTTAGCTCCTACAATGAGCAGTTCTTC. Encoded protein: CASSVGLAALSSYNEQFF.

This sequence joins TRBV24-1 and TRBJ1-4; no clear D. The CDR3 contains 13 residues. V was shortened by 4 bases and J by 5 bases, with 7 bases between the two germline ends. Germline V gene data show CDR1 as KGHDR and CDR2 as SFDVKD. This CDR3 is CATSDRPNEKLFF. CDR3 nucleotide sequence: TGTGCCACCAGTGACAGACCGAATGAAAAACTGTTTTTT.

This clonotype is a singleton in its sample. V and J are TRBV6-9 and TRBJ2-7; 9 bases are a match to TRBD1. The J call is doubtful: the DNA matches TRBJ2-1 better. Germline loops: CDR1 MNHGY, CDR2 SVAAGI. This CDR3 is 14 amino acids long. In DNA form, the CDR3 reads TGTGCCAGCACCCCAGGACAGGGGTTAAATGAGCAGTTCTTC. This sequence encodes CASTPGQGLNEQFF.

DNA for the CDR3: TGTGCCAGCAGCCCAACCTCTACGTCCGTCACTGAAGCTTTCTTT. Its protein product is CASSPTSTSVTEAFF. The genes are TRBV11-3 and TRBJ1-1; D is uncertain. Trimming removed 5 bases at V and 4 bases at J, with 17 bases between. The germline V gene has CDR1 SGHNT and CDR2 YENEEA. The CDR3 sequence is 15 residues long.

The CDR3 nucleotides read TGTGCCAGCGAGGAGGGGGGTTACGAGAAGTACTTC. Encoded protein: CASEEGGYEKYF. This chain joins TRBV28 and TRBJ2-5, with D possibly being TRBD1 or TRBD2 (6 bases each). The germline CDR1 and CDR2 sequences are MDHEN and SYDVKM. V gave up 8 bases and J gave up 12 bases, with 19 bases separating them. The CDR3 length is 12 residues.

This sequence joins TRBV7-8 and TRBJ2-1; 9 positions match TRBD1. The germline gives CDR1 SGHVS, CDR2 FQNEAQ. V lost 3 bases, J lost 1 base, and 4 bases stayed unmatched. The CDR3 sequence is 16 residues long. Written as DNA, the CDR3 is TGTGCCAGCAGCTTGAGGACAGGGGAGTCCTACAATGAGCAGTTCTTC. Protein sequence: CASSLRTGESYNEQFF.

This chain uses TRBV7-9 with TRBJ2-3; D is unresolved. The J call may not be correct, given that the DNA end is closer to TRBJ2-5. The germline V gene encodes CDR1 SEHNR and CDR2 FQNEAQ (reference sequence). The CDR3 spans 15 residues. The CDR3 sequence: CASIDSTTAQETQYF. The CDR3 DNA reads as TGTGCCAGCATCGATTCTACTACGGCCCAAGAGACCCAGTACTTC.

For this clonotype: The CDR3 carries no conserved terminal phenylalanine or tryptophan, so it likely arises from a read error. It is unclear where the CDR3 begins or ends on the DNA, so no DNA is shown, and the CDR3 is as TCRdb lists it. V and J are TRBV7-2 and TRBJ2-5; TRBD2 reflects the table's D call only, with no check against the DNA. The CDR3 is 14 residues long, counting both termini. Germline assignment: CDR1 SGHTA and CDR2 FQGNSA. The CDR3: CASSLTSIEQFFGA.

This clonotype appeared once. The CDR3 DNA reads TGTGCCAGCAGTTACTCGAACAGGGGTCCCTACAATGAGCAGTTCTTC. This encodes CASSYSNRGPYNEQFF. The chain carries TRBV6-5 and TRBJ2-1, with 7 bases identical to TRBD1. In germline, CDR1 is MNHEY, CDR2 SVGAGI. The CDR3 is 16 residues long. The trim removed 0 bases at V and 2 bases at J, leaving 4 bases unmatched.

The chain uses TRBV6-8 and TRBJ2-5, with 12 bases matching TRBD2. The better agreement between TRBJ2-1 and the DNA end casts doubt on the J call. The CDR3 consists of 15 residues. Germline V gene data show CDR1 as MNHGY and CDR2 as SAAAGT. The CDR3 DNA sequence: TGTGCCAGCAGTCGCCCTAGCGGGAGGGCCAATGAGCAGTTCTTC. Its protein product is CASSRPSGRANEQFF.

As to this clonotype: Just one base apart from a much larger clone, this may be a read error. The CDR3 does not close with the conserved phenylalanine or tryptophan, likely indicating a read error. The chain links TRBV29-1 to TRBJ1-2, with 10 bases that match TRBD1. V lost 7 bases to trimming and J lost 8 bases; unmatched junction nucleotides: 7. In germline, CDR1 is SQVTM, CDR2 ANQGSEA. The CDR3 contains 12 residues. CDR3 residues: CSGLGQGYGYTL. The CDR3 DNA reads as TGCAGCGGACTGGGACAGGGGTACGGCTACACCTTA.

V usage is TRBV3-1 and J usage is TRBJ2-1; D may match TRBD1 or TRBD2 (6 bases each). Judging by the DNA end, TRBJ2-7 fits better; the J call may be wrong. Germline V CDR1 and CDR2: LGHDT, YNNKEL (reference sequence). This CDR3 is built from 13 residues. CDR3 amino acids: CASSSGAAYEQYF. The CDR3 DNA sequence: TGTGCCAGCAGTTCGGGGGCAGCATACGAGCAGTACTTC.

The rearrangement links TRBV12-3 or TRBV12-4 to TRBJ2-1; 9 bases are shared with TRBD2. This CDR3 comprises 14 residues. Unmatched junction bases numbered 10, after V lost 6 bases and J lost 10 bases. The CDR3 here is CASSPETSGYEQFF. In nucleotides, the CDR3 is TGTGCCAGCAGCCCCGAGACTAGCGGCTACGAGCAGTTCTTC.

The J gene is TRBJ2-7, the V gene TRBV7-2, with a possible D match to TRBD1 (6 bases). Germline values: CDR1 SGHTA, CDR2 FQGNSA. V was shortened by 5 bases and J by 3 bases, with 17 bases between the two germline ends. The CDR3 extends over 15 amino acids. CDR3 in DNA: TGTGCCAGCAGCCCACAGTTCCTAGGGGGCTACGAGCAGTACTTC. Protein sequence: CASSPQFLGGYEQYF. The whole variable domain, filled in from reference TRBV7-2 and TRBJ2-7, reads GAGVSQSPSNKVTEKGKDVELRCDPISGHTALYWYRQSLGQGLEFLIYFQGNSAPDKSGLPSDRFSAERTGGSVSTLTIQRTQQEDSAVYLCASSPQFLGGYEQYFGPGTRLTVT.

The chain is built from TRBV7-2 and TRBJ2-3; the D is unclear. The closer fit of TRBJ2-5 to the DNA end suggests the J call may be wrong. Germline V lookup: CDR1 SGHTA, CDR2 FQGNSA. The length of the CDR3 is 12 residues. The CDR3 protein is CASSLNEETQYF. CDR3 bases: TGTGCCAGCAGCTTGAATGAAGAGACCCAGTACTTC.

The chain employs TRBV6-1 and TRBJ2-3; D is ambiguous. The DNA end lines up better with TRBJ2-1; the J call may be wrong. Germline-derived CDR1 and CDR2 are MNHNS and SASEGT. The CDR3 is 15 residues long. CDR3 sequence (DNA): TGTGCCAGCAGTGGTAGTAGTAAGGTTCTCAATGAGCAGTTCTTC. This gives the protein CASSGSSKVLNEQFF.

This clonotype was found many times. The chain couples TRBV12-3 or TRBV12-4 to TRBJ2-5; 8 positions agree with TRBD2. The CDR3 loop spans 16 amino acids. V shed 6 bases and J 0 bases; nucleotides not matched to a gene: 9. DNA of the CDR3: TGTGCCAGCAGCGCGACTAGCGAGGGCAACCAAGAGACCCAGTACTTC. It translates to CASSATSEGNQETQYF.

The CDR3 is CASSDPTSGGLTIYEQYF. DNA for the CDR3: TGTGCCAGCTCAGACCCGACTAGCGGGGGTCTCACGATTTACGAGCAGTACTTC. This chain links TRBV7-2 with TRBJ2-4; 12 bases agree with TRBD2. The closer fit of TRBJ2-7 to the DNA end suggests the J call may be wrong. The CDR3 totals 18 residues. CDR1 is SGHTA and CDR2 is FQGNSA in the germline V gene.

The rearrangement joins TRBV7-4 to TRBJ2-7, with D perhaps matching TRBD1 (6 bases). CDR3 length equals 15 residues. V dropped 1 base and J dropped 3 bases, with 13 bases sitting between them. Per the germline V gene, CDR1 is SGHVT and CDR2 is SQSDAQ. The CDR3 region is CASSLGQGLFYEQYF. As DNA, the CDR3 is TGTGCCAGCAGCTTAGGTCAGGGGCTTTTCTACGAGCAGTACTTC.

CDR3 DNA sequence: TGTGCCAGCAGCCAACAGGGGGCCAGTGTGGCCGAGCAGTACTTC. It specifies CASSQQGASVAEQYF. The rearrangement links TRBV7-2 to TRBJ2-5; the match to TRBD1 covers 9 bases. The DNA end favors TRBJ2-7, so the J call may be wrong. CDR3 length: 15 residues. Germline CDR1 is SGHTA and CDR2 is FQGNSA.

The rearrangement uses TRBV12-3 or TRBV12-4 and TRBJ2-7; 7 bases map to TRBD1. With V trimmed by 3 bases and J by 7 bases, 12 bases remained unmatched. This CDR3 contains 15 residues. Written as DNA, the CDR3 is TGTGCCAGCAGTTTCCGGACAGGCACCCTCGGGGAGCAGTACTTC. Translating it yields CASSFRTGTLGEQYF.

This clonotype has only one observation. The V gene is TRBV11-2, the J gene TRBJ1-1; no clear D gene. The J call could be wrong; TRBJ2-3 is a better fit for the DNA end. Germline CDR1 SGHAT, CDR2 FQNNGV. This CDR3 is 13 amino acids long. In nucleotides, the CDR3 is TGTGCCAGCAGGGCAACTAGCACAGATACGCAGTATTTT. This encodes CASRATSTDTQYF.

The rearrangement links TRBV7-4 to TRBJ2-1; tentatively, D is TRBD2 (5 bases). CDR1 is SGHVT and CDR2 is SQSDAQ in the germline V gene. CDR3 length: 16 residues. Trimming removed 1 base from V and 0 bases from J, with 10 bases in between. Here the CDR3 reads CASSLERSSSYNEQFF. DNA for the CDR3: TGTGCCAGCAGCTTAGAGCGGAGTTCCTCCTACAATGAGCAGTTCTTC.

V is TRBV7-3 and J is TRBJ2-3; 9 bases match TRBD1. The end of the DNA fits TRBJ2-7 better, so the J call may be wrong. The CDR3 has 15 residues. Germline V gene sequence: CDR1 SGHTA, CDR2 FQGTGA. The CDR3 here is CASSLTGQGGYEQYF. CDR3 in DNA: TGTGCCAGCAGCTTAACGGGACAGGGAGGTTACGAGCAGTACTTC.

The sample holds many counts of this clonotype. The rearrangement links TRBV7-3 to TRBJ2-2, with 9 bases fitting TRBD2. Germline V gene sequence: CDR1 SGHTA, CDR2 FQGTGA. The CDR3 extends over 16 amino acids. The J segment lost 5 bases and the V segment lost 5 bases, leaving 9 bases of the junction unmatched. CDR3: CASSPLAGGITGELFF. Written as DNA, the CDR3 is TGTGCCAGCAGCCCCCTGGCGGGAGGGATAACCGGGGAGCTGTTTTTT.

This chain joins TRBV14 and TRBJ2-1; D is perhaps TRBD1 (6 bases). TRBJ2-5 explains the end of the DNA better; the J call may be wrong. This CDR3 is built from 13 residues. Germline lookup yields CDR1 SGHDN and CDR2 FVKESK. Here the CDR3 DNA reads TGTGCCAGCAGCTTACAGGGTCCCGAGACCCAGTACTTC. Encoded protein: CASSLQGPETQYF.

J is TRBJ2-3 and V is TRBV19, with 8 bases aligning to TRBD1. The last part of the DNA fits TRBJ2-1 better; the J call may be wrong. Per the germline V gene, CDR1 is LNHDA and CDR2 is SQIVND (reference sequence). This CDR3 contains 13 residues. In nucleotides, the CDR3 is TGTGCCAGTTCGGCAGGGGGCAGGAATGAGCAGTTCTTC. This encodes CASSAGGRNEQFF.

Worth noting for this clonotype: Relative to the germline gene, one junction end is altered; a read error may explain this. The CDR3 nucleotides read TGTGCTAGCAGCTTAAAGGGGGGAGCTGAAGCTTTCTTT. Encoded protein: CASSLKGGAEAFF. V and J are TRBV7-6 and TRBJ1-1, with D possibly being TRBD1 (6 bases). This CDR3 is built from 13 residues. Germline V lookup: CDR1 SGHVS, CDR2 FNYEAQ.